This TCR beta chain was recovered during a study of blood T cell repertoires in COVID-19. Assay: immunoSEQ multiplex PCR; the TCRdb copy retains only in-frame clones and omits some. Here the sample spans about 140,000 clones, 85% being singletons. The germline V gene has CDR1 SGHDT and CDR2 YYEEEE. The CDR3 sequence is 13 residues long. The V end lost 0 bases, the J end lost 6 bases, and 10 bases lay between the germline ends. The sequencing input was peripheral blood. This clonotype was obtained from a man over 45 with acute or convalescent COVID-19. This chain links TRBV5-6 with TRBJ2-7, with D perhaps matching TRBD2 (6 bases). The CDR3 region is CASSLDGSSEQYF. The CDR3 nucleotides are TGTGCCAGCAGCTTGGACGGGAGTAGCGAGCAGTACTTC.